The 26 T cell receptor beta chains given below trace back to one sample, sequenced in a study of human T cells and chemical hapten exposure. The sample's time point: patch test 2, 6 weeks after DPC sensitization. Treatment in this sample: therapeutic diphenylcyclopropenone sensitization with weekly scalp DPC. Each CDR3 protein gets one entry after TCRdb re-called the RACE reads with MiXCR. The repertoire has around 100,000 distinct CDR3 sequences, about an eighth of them found once; the top ten carry around 3%. Sequencing was performed on whole blood, taken in connection with sensitization to the hapten diphenylcyclopropenone (DPC). All receptors derive from a woman aged 40 to 50 with alopecia areata. Some clones in this sample may be carry-over from other donors' samples.

The chain combines TRBV7-8 with TRBJ1-1, with 9 bases aligning to TRBD1. V lost 5 bases and J lost 4; bases outside the gene matches: 8. Germline-derived CDR1 and CDR2 are SGHVS and FQNEAQ. The CDR3 runs to 15 residues. The CDR3 protein is CASSLEAGQGTEAFF. CDR3 coding DNA: TGTGCCAGCAGCCTGGAAGCGGGACAGGGCACTGAAGCTTTCTTT.

This clonotype was detected a few times. The V gene is TRBV6-6, the J gene TRBJ2-1, with 9 bases aligning to TRBD2. This CDR3 spans 20 amino acids. Germline V gene lookup returns CDR1 MNHNY and CDR2 SVGAGI (reference sequence). With V trimmed by 7 bases and J by 8 bases, 27 bases remained unmatched. CDR3 nucleotide sequence: TGTGCCAGCACCCAAACCGACGGGGGGAAACTAGCGGGCCGAAGGTATGAGCAGTTCTTC. Translation: CASTQTDGGKLAGRRYEQFF.

This clonotype was seen a handful of times. The chain employs TRBV11-2 and TRBJ2-1, with no clear D. Trimming pared 1 base from V and 5 bases from J, leaving 6 bases between. Looked up from germline, CDR1 is SGHAT and CDR2 is FQNNGV. CDR3 length: 13 amino acids. The CDR3 DNA reads TGTGCCAGCAGCTTAGGAGTGAACAATGAGCAGTTCTTC. Encoded protein: CASSLGVNNEQFF.

This clonotype has ten or more counts. V and J are TRBV20-1 and TRBJ1-5, with TRBD1 matching over 7 bases. Germline CDR1 DFQATT, CDR2 SNEGSKA (reference sequence). The CDR3 runs 13 residues. With 7 bases clipped from V and 4 bases from J, the junction kept 7 bases outside the gene matches. CDR3 sequence reads: CSVTSGGNQPQHF. The DNA for the CDR3 is TGCAGTGTCACGTCAGGGGGAAATCAGCCCCAGCATTTT.

The chain combines TRBV29-1 with TRBJ2-3; TRBD2 might be the D (6 bases). V lost 3 bases, J lost 0 bases, and 16 bases lay in between. CDR3 length equals 16 residues. CDR1 SQVTM and CDR2 ANQGSEA come from the germline V gene. CDR3 sequence: CSVEVGRDLSTDTQYF. The CDR3 coding sequence is TGCAGCGTTGAGGTTGGGCGGGATCTCAGCACAGATACGCAGTATTTT.

This clonotype was picked up many times. This chain uses TRBV18 with TRBJ2-7, with 11 positions matching TRBD2. CDR3 length equals 14 residues. V was clipped by 2 bases and J by 4 bases; unmatched bases: 1. Germline V gives CDR1 KGHSH, CDR2 LQKENI. CDR3 DNA sequence: TGTGCCAGCTCACCAAGACTAGCGGGATACGAGCAGTACTTC. As protein: CASSPRLAGYEQYF.

The rearrangement links TRBV6-2 or TRBV6-3 to TRBJ2-7; 7 positions match TRBD1. V shed 7 bases and J 6 bases; nucleotides not matched to a gene: 15. This CDR3 is 15 amino acids long. Germline V gene sequence: CDR1 MNHEY, CDR2 SVGEGT. In DNA form, the CDR3 reads TGTGCCAGCACCGACCACCGACAGGGCGGACGCGAGCAGTACTTC. This sequence encodes CASTDHRQGGREQYF.

This clonotype was seen only a few times. The rearrangement uses TRBV6-2 or TRBV6-3 and TRBJ1-1; D is ambiguous. V was clipped by 8 bases and J by 4 bases, with 14 bases between them. The CDR3 consists of 13 residues. Germline CDR1 and CDR2: MNHEY and SVGEGT. The CDR3 protein is CASSPYGSTEAFF. CDR3 DNA: TGTGCCAGCTCTCCCTATGGAAGCACTGAAGCTTTCTTT.

The chain combines TRBV11-2 with TRBJ2-5; a weak D match, TRBD1 (6 bases). With 1 base removed from V and 3 bases from J, the gap between germline ends came to 9 bases. This CDR3 region has 14 residues. CDR1 and CDR2 from the germline V gene are SGHAT and FQNNGV. In DNA form, the CDR3 reads TGTGCCAGCAGCTTAGCAGGGGTGGAAGAGACCCAGTACTTC. Translation: CASSLAGVEETQYF.

The J gene is TRBJ2-7, the V gene TRBV6-2 or TRBV6-3, with 9 bases matching TRBD1. The J segment lost 0 bases and the V segment lost 10 bases, leaving 4 bases of the junction unmatched. Germline-derived CDR1 and CDR2 are MNHEY and SVGEGT. The CDR3 is 13 amino acids. Here the CDR3 reads CATDRGNSYEQYF. The CDR3 nucleotides are TGTGCCACGGACAGGGGAAACTCCTACGAGCAGTACTTC.

There are many counts of this clonotype. V and J are TRBV6-1 and TRBJ1-5; D not resolved. Trimming shortened V by 7 bases and J by 5 bases, and 12 bases separated the two germline ends. This CDR3 spans 13 amino acids. Germline CDR1 is MNHNS and CDR2 is SASEGT. The CDR3 region has the DNA TGTGCCAGCAATCTCGATGGGGATCAGCCCCAGCATTTT. This encodes CASNLDGDQPQHF.

This clonotype was seen ten or more times. The J gene is TRBJ1-1, the V gene TRBV7-2; no clear D. V was cut by 0 bases and J by 5 bases, with 7 bases left in between. This CDR3 has 13 residues. Germline CDR1 is SGHTA and CDR2 is FQGNSA. In DNA, the CDR3 is TGTGCCAGCAGCTTAGCGATGGGGACTGAAGCTTTCTTT. Amino acid sequence: CASSLAMGTEAFF.

This clonotype occurred a few times. DNA for the CDR3: TGTGCCAGTAGTATCCAAAGGGCTCAGCCCCAGCATTTT. This encodes CASSIQRAQPQHF. The J gene is TRBJ1-5, the V gene TRBV19, with unresolved D. V lost 3 bases and J 6 bases, leaving 9 bases between the germline ends. The CDR3 is 13 amino acids. Germline loops: CDR1 LNHDA, CDR2 SQIVND (reference sequence).

This clonotype was seen at least ten times. The rearrangement joins TRBV7-8 to TRBJ1-2, with 9 bases aligning to TRBD1. The CDR3 consists of 18 residues. The germline V gene encodes CDR1 SGHVS and CDR2 FQNEAQ. V lost 0 bases and J lost 0; bases outside the gene matches: 8. Here the CDR3 DNA reads TGTGCCAGCAGCTTAGCAGGTCGGGACAGGGATCCTAACTATGGCTACACCTTC. Translated: CASSLAGRDRDPNYGYTF.

This clonotype was seen only a few times. The V and J genes are TRBV5-1 and TRBJ2-3; 7 nucleotides agree with TRBD1. V shed 7 bases and J 0 bases; nucleotides not matched to a gene: 8. The germline CDR1 and CDR2 sequences are SGHRS and YFSETQ. The CDR3 is 15 amino acids. This CDR3 reads CASSGTVTSTDTQYF. The CDR3 bases are TGCGCCAGCTCAGGGACAGTCACTAGCACAGATACGCAGTATTTT.

The rearrangement joins TRBV20-1 to TRBJ2-3; D unresolved. CDR3 length: 15 amino acids. CDR1 is DFQATT and CDR2 is SNEGSKA in the germline V gene (reference sequence). Deletions cut 5 bases from V and 0 bases from J, with 15 bases between. The chain's CDR3 is CSASALQASTDTQYF. CDR3 coding DNA: TGCAGTGCTTCGGCCCTCCAAGCTAGCACAGATACGCAGTATTTT.

The chain joins TRBV25-1 to TRBJ1-1; 7 bases line up with TRBD1. This CDR3 has 12 residues. The trim removed 7 bases at V and 4 bases at J, leaving 3 bases unmatched. The germline CDR1 and CDR2 sequences are MGHDK and SYGVNS. As DNA, the CDR3 is TGTGCCAGCATGAGGGACAGCACTGAAGCTTTCTTT. It specifies CASMRDSTEAFF. Filled out from reference TRBV25-1 and TRBJ1-1, the complete variable domain reads EADIYQTPRYLVIGTGKKITLECSQTMGHDKMYWYQQDPGMELHLIHYSYGVNSTEKGDLSSESTVSRIRTEHFPLTLESARPSHTSQYLCASMRDSTEAFFGQGTRLTVV.

This chain connects TRBV12-3 or TRBV12-4 to TRBJ1-1, with D uncertain. V lost 0 bases and J lost 1, with 3 bases in between. The CDR3 loop spans 13 amino acids. Written as DNA, the CDR3 is TGTGCCAGCAGTTTAGCCTCGAACACTGAAGCTTTCTTT. This sequence encodes CASSLASNTEAFF.

There are many counts of this clonotype. The chain uses TRBV30 and TRBJ2-3; TRBD2 matches 10 bases. The junction had 0 bases not matched to a gene; V was cut back by 2 bases and J by 1 base. This CDR3 contains 14 residues. Germline V lookup: CDR1 GTSNPN, CDR2 SVGIG (reference sequence). The CDR3: CAWSSGRGTDTQYF. The CDR3 DNA reads as TGTGCCTGGAGTAGCGGGAGGGGCACAGATACGCAGTATTTT.

This clonotype was observed at least ten times. The chain carries TRBV28 and TRBJ1-1; the D gene is possibly TRBD1 (6 bases). V lost 6 bases and J 4 bases, leaving 15 bases between the germline ends. The germline gives CDR1 MDHEN, CDR2 SYDVKM. This CDR3 has 14 amino acids. The CDR3 DNA reads TGTGCCAGCAGGCTCCCAGGGGAGGGCACTGAAGCTTTCTTT. Translating it yields CASRLPGEGTEAFF.

The chain joins TRBV5-4 to TRBJ1-1; D gene uncertain. There are 13 residues in the CDR3. Deletions cut 3 bases from V and 2 bases from J, with 8 bases between. CDR1 SGHNT and CDR2 YYREEE come from the germline V gene (reference sequence). The CDR3 loop is CASSYGFNTEAFF. The CDR3 nucleotides read TGTGCCAGCAGCTACGGATTTAACACTGAAGCTTTCTTT.

Turning to this clonotype: A much larger clone differs by one base, so this may be a read error. The DNA for the CDR3 is TGTGCCAGCAGCCACTGGGGAACCACTGAGGGCCGGATGACAGAGACCCAGTACTTC. Its translation: CASSHWGTTEGRMTETQYF. The V gene is TRBV7-8, the J gene TRBJ2-5; the D gene is possibly TRBD2 (5 bases). The length of the CDR3 is 19 residues. Germline V gene data show CDR1 as SGHVS and CDR2 as FQNEAQ. V was cut by 5 bases and J by 4 bases, with 29 bases left in between.

With respect to this clonotype: A junction boundary mismatches the germline segment, possibly from a read error. This rearrangement joins TRBV4-3 to TRBJ1-4; no definite D call. The CDR3 has 14 residues. Germline lookup yields CDR1 LGHNA and CDR2 YSLEER. CDR3 amino acids: CASSQHSRNEKPFF. As DNA, the CDR3 is TGCGCCAGCAGCCAACACAGCCGAAATGAAAAACCGTTTTTT.

This sequence joins TRBV7-6 and TRBJ2-2; 7 positions match TRBD2. Germline V gene data show CDR1 as SGHVS and CDR2 as FNYEAQ. CDR3 length: 15 amino acids. V lost 5 bases, J lost 8 bases, and 11 bases stayed unmatched. CDR3 sequence reads: CASSPAGLAAGELFF. The CDR3 nucleotides read TGTGCCAGCAGCCCCGCCGGGCTAGCGGCTGGGGAGCTGTTTTTT.

This clonotype has a handful of counts. The genes are TRBV6-1 and TRBJ1-2, with a possible D match to TRBD1 (5 bases). Germline values: CDR1 MNHNS, CDR2 SASEGT. The germline V and J ends were trimmed by 2 bases and 4 bases, with 8 bases remaining between them. The CDR3 is 13 amino acids. Written as DNA, the CDR3 is TGTGCCAGCAGTGAAAGGGACGTCTATGGCTACACCTTC. Amino acids: CASSERDVYGYTF.

Ten or more counts support this clonotype. The chain couples TRBV5-4 to TRBJ2-2; the D gene is possibly TRBD1 (7 bases). The CDR3 sequence is 16 residues long. Trimming stripped 4 bases from V and 4 bases from J, with 17 bases between. Germline V CDR1 and CDR2: SGHNT, YYREEE (reference sequence). CDR3 loop: CASSPRLQGGTGELFF. The CDR3 nucleotides are TGTGCCAGCAGCCCCCGTCTCCAGGGGGGCACCGGGGAGCTGTTTTTT.